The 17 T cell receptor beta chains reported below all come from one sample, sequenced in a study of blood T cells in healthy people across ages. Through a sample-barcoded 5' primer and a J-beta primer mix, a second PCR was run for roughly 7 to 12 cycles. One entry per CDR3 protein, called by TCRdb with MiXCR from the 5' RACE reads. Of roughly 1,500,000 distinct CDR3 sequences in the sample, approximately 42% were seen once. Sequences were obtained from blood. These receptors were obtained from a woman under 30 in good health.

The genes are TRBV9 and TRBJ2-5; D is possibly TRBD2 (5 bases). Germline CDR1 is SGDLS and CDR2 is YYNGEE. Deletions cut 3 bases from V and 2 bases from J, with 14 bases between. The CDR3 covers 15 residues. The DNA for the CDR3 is TGTGCCAGCAGCGAGGGAGAAACTTCACAAGAGACCCAGTACTTC. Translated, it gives CASSEGETSQETQYF.

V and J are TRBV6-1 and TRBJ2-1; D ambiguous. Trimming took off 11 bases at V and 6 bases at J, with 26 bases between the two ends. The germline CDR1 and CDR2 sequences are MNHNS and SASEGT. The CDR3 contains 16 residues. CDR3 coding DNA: TGTGCCTGCATAGTAGGAGATCAGGTTACGGGCAATGAGCAGTTCTTC. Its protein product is CACIVGDQVTGNEQFF.

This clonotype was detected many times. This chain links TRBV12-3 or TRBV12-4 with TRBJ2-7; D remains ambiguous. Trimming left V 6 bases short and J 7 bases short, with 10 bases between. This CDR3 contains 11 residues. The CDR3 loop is CASSFSDEQYF. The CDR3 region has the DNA TGTGCCAGCAGCTTTTCCGATGAGCAGTACTTC.

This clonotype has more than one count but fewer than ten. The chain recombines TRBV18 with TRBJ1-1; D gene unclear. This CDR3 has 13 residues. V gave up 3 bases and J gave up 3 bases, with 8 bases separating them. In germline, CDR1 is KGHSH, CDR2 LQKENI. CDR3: CASSPTSDTEAFF. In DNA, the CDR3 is TGTGCCAGCTCACCTACTTCTGACACTGAAGCTTTCTTT.

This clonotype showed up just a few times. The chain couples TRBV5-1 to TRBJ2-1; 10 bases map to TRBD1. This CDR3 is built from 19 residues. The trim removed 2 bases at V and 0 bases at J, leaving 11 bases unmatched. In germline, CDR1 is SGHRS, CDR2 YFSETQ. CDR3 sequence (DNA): TGCGCCAGCAGCTTTCCCCGGGGACAGGGGACTAGCTCCTACAATGAGCAGTTCTTC. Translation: CASSFPRGQGTSSYNEQFF.

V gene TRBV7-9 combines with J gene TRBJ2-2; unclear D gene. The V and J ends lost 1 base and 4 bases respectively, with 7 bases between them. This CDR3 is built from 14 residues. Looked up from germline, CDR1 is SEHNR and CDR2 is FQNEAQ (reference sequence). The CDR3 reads CASSLDGSTGELFF. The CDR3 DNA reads TGTGCCAGCAGCTTAGACGGTTCCACCGGGGAGCTGTTTTTT.

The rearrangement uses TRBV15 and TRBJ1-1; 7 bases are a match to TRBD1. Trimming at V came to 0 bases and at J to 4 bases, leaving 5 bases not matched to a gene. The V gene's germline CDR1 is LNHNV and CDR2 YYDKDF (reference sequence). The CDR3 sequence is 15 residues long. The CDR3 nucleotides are TGTGCCACCAGCAGAGACCCCGACAGGGCCACTGAAGCTTTCTTT. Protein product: CATSRDPDRATEAFF.

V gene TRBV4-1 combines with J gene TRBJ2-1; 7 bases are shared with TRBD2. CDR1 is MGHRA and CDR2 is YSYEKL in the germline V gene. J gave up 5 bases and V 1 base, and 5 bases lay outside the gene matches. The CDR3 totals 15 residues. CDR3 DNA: TGCGCCAGCAGCCAAGGGGCCGGACTAGACAATGAGCAGTTCTTC. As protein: CASSQGAGLDNEQFF.

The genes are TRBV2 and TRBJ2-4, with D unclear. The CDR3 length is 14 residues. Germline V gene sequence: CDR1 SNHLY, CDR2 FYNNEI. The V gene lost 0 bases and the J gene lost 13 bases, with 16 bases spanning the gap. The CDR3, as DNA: TGTGCCAGCAGTGAAGCTTGGGTAGGGAATGAGCAGTACTTC. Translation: CASSEAWVGNEQYF.

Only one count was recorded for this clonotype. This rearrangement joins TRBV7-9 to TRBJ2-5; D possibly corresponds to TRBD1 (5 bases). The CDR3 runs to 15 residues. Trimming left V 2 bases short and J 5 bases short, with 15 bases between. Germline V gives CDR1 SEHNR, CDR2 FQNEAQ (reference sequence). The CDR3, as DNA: TGTGCCAGCAGCTTATCGGACACTCCCGGGGAGACCCAGTACTTC. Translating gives CASSLSDTPGETQYF. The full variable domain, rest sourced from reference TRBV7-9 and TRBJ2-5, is DTGVSQNPRHKITKRGQNVTFRCDPISEHNRLYWYRQTLGQGPEFLTYFQNEAQLEKSRLLSDRFSAERPKGSFSTLEIQRTEQGDSAMYLCASSLSDTPGETQYFGPGTRLLVL.

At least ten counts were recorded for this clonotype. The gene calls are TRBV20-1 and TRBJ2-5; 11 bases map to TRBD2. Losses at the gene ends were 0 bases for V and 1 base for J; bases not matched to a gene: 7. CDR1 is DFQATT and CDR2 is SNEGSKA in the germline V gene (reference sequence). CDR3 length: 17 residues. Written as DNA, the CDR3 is TGCAGTGCTAGAGATGTGGGTAGCGGGAGGGCCCAAGAGACCCAGTACTTC. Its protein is CSARDVGSGRAQETQYF.

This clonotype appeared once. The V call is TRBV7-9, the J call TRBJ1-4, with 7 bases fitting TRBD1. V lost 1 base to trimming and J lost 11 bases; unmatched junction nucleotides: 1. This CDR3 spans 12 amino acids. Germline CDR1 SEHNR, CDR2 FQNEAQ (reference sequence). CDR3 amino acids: CASSLEGAKLFF. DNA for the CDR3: TGTGCCAGCAGCTTAGAGGGGGCCAAACTGTTTTTT.

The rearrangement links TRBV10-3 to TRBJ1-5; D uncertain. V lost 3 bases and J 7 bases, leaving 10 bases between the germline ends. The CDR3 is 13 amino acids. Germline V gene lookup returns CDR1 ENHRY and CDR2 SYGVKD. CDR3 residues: CAISDRGEQPQHF. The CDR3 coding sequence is TGTGCCATCAGTGATAGAGGAGAACAGCCCCAGCATTTT.

CDR3 residues: CASSLGAEVYNEQFF. The CDR3 DNA sequence: TGTGCCAGCAGCTTAGGGGCCGAGGTGTACAATGAGCAGTTCTTC. The chain has TRBV7-9 and TRBJ2-1, with D hard to call. V was shortened by 1 base and J by 4 bases, with 11 bases between the two germline ends. Germline assignment: CDR1 SEHNR and CDR2 FQNEAQ (reference sequence). CDR3 length: 15 amino acids.

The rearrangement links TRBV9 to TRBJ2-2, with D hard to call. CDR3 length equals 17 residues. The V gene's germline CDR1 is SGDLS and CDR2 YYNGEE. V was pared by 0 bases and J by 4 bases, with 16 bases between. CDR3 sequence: CASSVGPPGRITGELFF. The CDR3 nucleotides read TGTGCCAGCAGCGTAGGTCCCCCAGGAAGGATCACCGGGGAGCTGTTTTTT.

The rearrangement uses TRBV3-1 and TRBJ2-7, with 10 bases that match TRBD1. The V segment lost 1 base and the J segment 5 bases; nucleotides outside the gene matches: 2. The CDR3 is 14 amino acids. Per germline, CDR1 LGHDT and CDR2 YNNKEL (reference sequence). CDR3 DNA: TGTGCCAGCAGCCAAGGGGGACAGGGGAACGAGCAGTACTTC. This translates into CASSQGGQGNEQYF.

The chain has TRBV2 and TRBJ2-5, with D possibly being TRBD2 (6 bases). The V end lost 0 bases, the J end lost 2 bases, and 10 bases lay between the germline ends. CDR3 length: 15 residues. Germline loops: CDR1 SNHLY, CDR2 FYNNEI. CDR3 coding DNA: TGTGCCAGCAGTGAAGCGTCACTAGCTCAAGAGACCCAGTACTTC. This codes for CASSEASLAQETQYF.